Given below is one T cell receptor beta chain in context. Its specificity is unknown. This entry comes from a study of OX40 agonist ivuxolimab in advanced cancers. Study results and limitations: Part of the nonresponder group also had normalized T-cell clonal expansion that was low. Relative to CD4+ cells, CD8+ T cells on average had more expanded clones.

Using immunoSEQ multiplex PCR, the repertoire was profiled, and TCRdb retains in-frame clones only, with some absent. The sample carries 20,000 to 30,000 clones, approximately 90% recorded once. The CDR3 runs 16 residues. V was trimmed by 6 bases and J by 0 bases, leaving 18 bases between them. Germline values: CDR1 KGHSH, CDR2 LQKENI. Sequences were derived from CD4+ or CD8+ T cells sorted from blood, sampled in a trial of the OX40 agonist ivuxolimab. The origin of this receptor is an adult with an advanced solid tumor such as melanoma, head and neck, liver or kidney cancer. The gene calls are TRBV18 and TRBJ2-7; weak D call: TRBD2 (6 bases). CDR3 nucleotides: TGTGCCAGCTCCCCCCGGGTAGCGGAGAGCTCCTACGAGCAGTACTTC. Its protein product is CASSPRVAESSYEQYF. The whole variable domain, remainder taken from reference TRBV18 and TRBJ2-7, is NAGVMQNPRHLVRRRGQEARLRCSPMKGHSHVYWYRQLPEEGLKFMVYLQKENIIDESGMPKERFSAEFPKEGPSILRIQQVVRGDSAAYFCASSPRVAESSYEQYFGPGTRLTVT.